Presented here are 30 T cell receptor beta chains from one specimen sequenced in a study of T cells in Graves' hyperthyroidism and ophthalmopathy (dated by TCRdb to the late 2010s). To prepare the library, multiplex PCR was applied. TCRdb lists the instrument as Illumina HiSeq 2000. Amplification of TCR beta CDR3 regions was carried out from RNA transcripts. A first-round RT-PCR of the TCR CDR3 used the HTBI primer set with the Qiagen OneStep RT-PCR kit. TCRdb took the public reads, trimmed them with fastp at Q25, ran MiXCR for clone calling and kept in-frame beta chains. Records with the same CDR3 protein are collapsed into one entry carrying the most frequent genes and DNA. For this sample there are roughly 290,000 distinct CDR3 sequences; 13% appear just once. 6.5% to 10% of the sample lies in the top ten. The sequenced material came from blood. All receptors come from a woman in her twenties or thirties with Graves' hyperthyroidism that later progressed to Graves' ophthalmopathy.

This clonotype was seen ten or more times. This chain's CDR3 is CASSLGRRNQPQHF. The CDR3 region has the DNA TGTGCCAGCAGTTTGGGCAGGAGAAATCAGCCCCAGCATTTT. The chain uses TRBV12-3 or TRBV12-4 and TRBJ1-5; D is unclear. CDR3 length: 14 amino acids. Trimming stripped 3 bases from V and 4 bases from J, with 10 bases between.

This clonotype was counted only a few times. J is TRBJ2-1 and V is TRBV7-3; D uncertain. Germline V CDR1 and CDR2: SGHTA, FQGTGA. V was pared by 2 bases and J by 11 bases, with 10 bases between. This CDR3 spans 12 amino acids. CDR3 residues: CASSLVGSKQFF. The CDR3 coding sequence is TGTGCCAGCAGCTTAGTCGGCTCTAAGCAGTTCTTC.

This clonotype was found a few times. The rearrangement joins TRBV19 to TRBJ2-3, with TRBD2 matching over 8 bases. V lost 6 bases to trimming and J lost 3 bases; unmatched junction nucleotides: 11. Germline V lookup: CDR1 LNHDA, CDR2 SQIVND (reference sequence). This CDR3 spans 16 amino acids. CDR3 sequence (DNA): TGTGCCAGTAGACCCCGAGCGGGAGAAAGGACAGATACGCAGTATTTT. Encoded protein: CASRPRAGERTDTQYF.

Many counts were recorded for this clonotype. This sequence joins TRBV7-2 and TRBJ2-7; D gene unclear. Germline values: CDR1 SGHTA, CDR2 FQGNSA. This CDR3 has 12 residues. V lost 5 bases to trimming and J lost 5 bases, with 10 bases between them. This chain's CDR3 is CASSLTVDEQYF. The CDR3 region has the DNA TGTGCCAGCAGCCTCACAGTAGACGAGCAGTACTTC.

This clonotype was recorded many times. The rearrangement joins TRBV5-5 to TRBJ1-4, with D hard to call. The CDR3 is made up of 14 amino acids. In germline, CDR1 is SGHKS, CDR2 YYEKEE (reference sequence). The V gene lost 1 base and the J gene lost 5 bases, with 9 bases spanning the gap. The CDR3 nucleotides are TGTGCCAGCAGCTTGTATTCCGGGAATGAAAAACTGTTTTTT. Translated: CASSLYSGNEKLFF.

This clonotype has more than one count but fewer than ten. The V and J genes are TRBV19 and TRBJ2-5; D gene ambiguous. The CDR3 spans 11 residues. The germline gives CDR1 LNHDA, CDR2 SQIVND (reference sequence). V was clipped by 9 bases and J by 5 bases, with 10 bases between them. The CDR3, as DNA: TGTGCCAGCCGGTTGGATGAGACCCAGTACTTC. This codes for CASRLDETQYF.

In nucleotides, the CDR3 is TGCAGCGTGGAAAAAACAGACCCAGGGGAGACCCAGTACTTC. It encodes CSVEKTDPGETQYF. This chain links TRBV29-1 with TRBJ2-5; D is possibly TRBD1 (5 bases). The V gene's germline CDR1 is SQVTM and CDR2 ANQGSEA. V was shortened by 6 bases and J by 5 bases, with 19 bases between the two germline ends. The CDR3 totals 14 residues.

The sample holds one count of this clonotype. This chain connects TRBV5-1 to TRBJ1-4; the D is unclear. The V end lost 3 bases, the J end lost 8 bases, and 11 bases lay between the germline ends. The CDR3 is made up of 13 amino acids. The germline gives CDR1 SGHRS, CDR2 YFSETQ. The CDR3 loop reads CASSSQGAEKLFF. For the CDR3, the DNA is TGCGCCAGCAGCTCGCAAGGTGCAGAAAAACTGTTTTTT.

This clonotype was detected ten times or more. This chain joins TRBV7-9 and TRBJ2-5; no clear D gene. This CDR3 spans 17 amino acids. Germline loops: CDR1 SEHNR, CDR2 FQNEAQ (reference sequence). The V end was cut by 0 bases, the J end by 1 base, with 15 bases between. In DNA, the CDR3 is TGTGCCAGCAGCTTAGCGACCAAAGGCGGCACCCAAGAGACCCAGTACTTC. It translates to CASSLATKGGTQETQYF.

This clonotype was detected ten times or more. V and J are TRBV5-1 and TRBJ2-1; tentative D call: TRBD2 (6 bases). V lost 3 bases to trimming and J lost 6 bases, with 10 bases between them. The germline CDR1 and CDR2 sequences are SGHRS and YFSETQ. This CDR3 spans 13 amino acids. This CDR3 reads CASSSPLANEQFF. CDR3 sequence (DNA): TGCGCCAGCAGCTCACCACTAGCCAATGAGCAGTTCTTC.

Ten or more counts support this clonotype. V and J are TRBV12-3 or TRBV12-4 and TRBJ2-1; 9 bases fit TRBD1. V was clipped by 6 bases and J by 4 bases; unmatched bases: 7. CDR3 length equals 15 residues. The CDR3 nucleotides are TGTGCCAGCAGCCGGGACAGGGCAACGTACAATGAGCAGTTCTTC. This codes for CASSRDRATYNEQFF.

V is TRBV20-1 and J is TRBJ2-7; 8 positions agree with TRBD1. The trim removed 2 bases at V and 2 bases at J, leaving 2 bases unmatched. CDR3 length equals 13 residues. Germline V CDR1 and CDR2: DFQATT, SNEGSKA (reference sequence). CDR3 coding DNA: TGCAGTGCTAGATCGGGACAGGCCTACGAGCAGTACTTC. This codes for CSARSGQAYEQYF.

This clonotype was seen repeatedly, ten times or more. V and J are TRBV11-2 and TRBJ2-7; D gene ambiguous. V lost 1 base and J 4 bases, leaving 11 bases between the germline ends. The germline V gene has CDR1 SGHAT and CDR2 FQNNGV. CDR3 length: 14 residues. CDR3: CASSLVLVPYEQYF. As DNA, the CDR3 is TGTGCCAGCAGCTTAGTTTTGGTCCCGTACGAGCAGTACTTC.

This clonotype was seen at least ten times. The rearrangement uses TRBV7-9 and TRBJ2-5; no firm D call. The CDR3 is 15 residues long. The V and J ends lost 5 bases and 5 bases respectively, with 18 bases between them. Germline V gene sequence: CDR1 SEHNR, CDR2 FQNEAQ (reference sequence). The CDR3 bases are TGTGCCAGCAGCCACCCGTTTGGGGTACGGGAGACCCAGTACTTC. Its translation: CASSHPFGVRETQYF.

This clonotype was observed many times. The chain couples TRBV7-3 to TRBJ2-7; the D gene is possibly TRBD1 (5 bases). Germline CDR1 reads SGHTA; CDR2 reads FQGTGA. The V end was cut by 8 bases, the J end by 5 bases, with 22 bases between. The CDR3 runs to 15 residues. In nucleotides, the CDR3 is TGTGCCAGCTCCCTTCCGTCATGGGGCAGCCACGAGCAGTACTTC. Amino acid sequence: CASSLPSWGSHEQYF.

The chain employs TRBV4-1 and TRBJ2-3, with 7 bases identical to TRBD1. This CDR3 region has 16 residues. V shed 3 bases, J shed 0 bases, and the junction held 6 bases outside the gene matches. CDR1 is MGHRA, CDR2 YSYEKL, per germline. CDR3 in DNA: TGCGCCAGCAGCCACCAGGGACAGTCTAGCACAGATACGCAGTATTTT. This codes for CASSHQGQSSTDTQYF.

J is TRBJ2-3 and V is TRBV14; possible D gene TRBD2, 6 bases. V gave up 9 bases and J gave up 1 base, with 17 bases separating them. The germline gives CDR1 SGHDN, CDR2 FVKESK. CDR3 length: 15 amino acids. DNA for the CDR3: TGTGCCAGAAGGACTACTAAATTTGGCACAGATACGCAGTATTTT. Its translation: CARRTTKFGTDTQYF.

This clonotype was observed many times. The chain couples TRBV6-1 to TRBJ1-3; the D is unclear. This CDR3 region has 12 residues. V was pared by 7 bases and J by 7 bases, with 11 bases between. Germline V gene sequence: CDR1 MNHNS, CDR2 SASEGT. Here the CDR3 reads CASTLKANTIYF. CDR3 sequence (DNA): TGTGCCAGCACCTTGAAGGCCAACACCATATATTTT.

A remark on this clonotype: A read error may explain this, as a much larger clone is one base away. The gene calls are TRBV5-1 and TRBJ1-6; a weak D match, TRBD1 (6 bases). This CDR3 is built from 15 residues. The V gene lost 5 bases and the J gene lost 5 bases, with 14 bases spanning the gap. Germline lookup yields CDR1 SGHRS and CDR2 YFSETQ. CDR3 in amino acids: CASRPDSSHNSPLHF. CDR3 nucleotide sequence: TGCGCCAGCAGACCGGACAGTTCCCATAATTCACCCCTCCACTTT.

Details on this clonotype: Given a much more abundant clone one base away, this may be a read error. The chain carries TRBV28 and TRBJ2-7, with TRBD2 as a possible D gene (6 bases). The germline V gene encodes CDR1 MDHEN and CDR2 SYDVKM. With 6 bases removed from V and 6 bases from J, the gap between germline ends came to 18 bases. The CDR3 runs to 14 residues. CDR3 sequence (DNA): TGTGCCAGCAGCCTCCTAGCGAGAGAGGGCGAGCAGTACTTC. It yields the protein CASSLLAREGEQYF.

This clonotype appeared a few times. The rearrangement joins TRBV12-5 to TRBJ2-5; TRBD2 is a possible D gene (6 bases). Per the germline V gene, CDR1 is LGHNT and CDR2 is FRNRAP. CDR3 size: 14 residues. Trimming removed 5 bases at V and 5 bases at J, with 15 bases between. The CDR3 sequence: CASGRTGLPETQYF. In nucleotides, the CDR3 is TGTGCTAGTGGTCGGACGGGACTCCCCGAGACCCAGTACTTC.

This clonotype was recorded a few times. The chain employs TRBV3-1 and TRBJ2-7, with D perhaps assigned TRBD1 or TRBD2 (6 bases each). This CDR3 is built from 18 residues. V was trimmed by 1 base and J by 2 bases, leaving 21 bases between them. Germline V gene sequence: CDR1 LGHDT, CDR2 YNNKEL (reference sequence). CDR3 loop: CASSQAPLGGGTTYEQYF. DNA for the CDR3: TGTGCCAGCAGCCAAGCCCCCCTGGGGGGCGGGACAACCTACGAGCAGTACTTC.

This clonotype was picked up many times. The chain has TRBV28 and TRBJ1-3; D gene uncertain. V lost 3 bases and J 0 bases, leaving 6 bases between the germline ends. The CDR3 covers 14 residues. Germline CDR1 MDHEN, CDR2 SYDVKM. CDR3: CASSFLSSGNTIYF. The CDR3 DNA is TGTGCCAGCAGTTTTCTTAGCTCTGGAAACACCATATATTTT.

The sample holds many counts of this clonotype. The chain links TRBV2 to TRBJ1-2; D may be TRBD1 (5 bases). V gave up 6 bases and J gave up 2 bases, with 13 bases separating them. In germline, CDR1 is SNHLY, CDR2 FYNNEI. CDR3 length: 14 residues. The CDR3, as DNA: TGTGCCAGCAGGGAACACCGGGACAACTATGGCTACACCTTC. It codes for CASREHRDNYGYTF.

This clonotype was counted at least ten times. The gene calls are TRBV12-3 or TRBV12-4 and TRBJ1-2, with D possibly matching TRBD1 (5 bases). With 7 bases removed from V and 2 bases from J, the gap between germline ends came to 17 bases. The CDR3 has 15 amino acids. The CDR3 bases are TGTGCCAGCACCGATTTAGCCAGGGTCAACTATGGCTACACCTTC. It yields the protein CASTDLARVNYGYTF.

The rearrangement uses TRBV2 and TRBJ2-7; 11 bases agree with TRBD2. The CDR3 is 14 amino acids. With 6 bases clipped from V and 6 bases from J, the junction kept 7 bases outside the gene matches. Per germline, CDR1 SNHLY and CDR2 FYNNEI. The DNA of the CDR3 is TGTGCCAGCAGCGTAGCGGGAGGGCCGGGCGAGCAGTACTTC. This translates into CASSVAGGPGEQYF.

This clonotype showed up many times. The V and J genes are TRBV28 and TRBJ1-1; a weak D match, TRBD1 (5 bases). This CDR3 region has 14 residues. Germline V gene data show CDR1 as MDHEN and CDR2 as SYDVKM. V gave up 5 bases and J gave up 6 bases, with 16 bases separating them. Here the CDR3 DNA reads TGTGCCAGCAGTGGGGGGTTCTCAGGACCTGAAGCTTTCTTT. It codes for CASSGGFSGPEAFF.

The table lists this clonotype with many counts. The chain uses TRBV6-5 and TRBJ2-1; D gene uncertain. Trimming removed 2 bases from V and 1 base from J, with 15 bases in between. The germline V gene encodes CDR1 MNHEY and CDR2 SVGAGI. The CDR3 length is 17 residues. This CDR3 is CASSYLVRHKSYNEQFF. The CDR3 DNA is TGTGCCAGCAGTTACCTGGTGCGGCACAAGTCCTACAATGAGCAGTTCTTC.

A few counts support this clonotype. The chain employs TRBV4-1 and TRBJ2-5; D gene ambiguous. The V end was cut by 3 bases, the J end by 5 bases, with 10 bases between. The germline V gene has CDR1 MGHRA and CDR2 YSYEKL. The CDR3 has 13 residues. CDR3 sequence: CASSQSVGETQYF. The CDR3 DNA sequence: TGCGCCAGCAGCCAGTCGGTAGGGGAGACCCAGTACTTC.

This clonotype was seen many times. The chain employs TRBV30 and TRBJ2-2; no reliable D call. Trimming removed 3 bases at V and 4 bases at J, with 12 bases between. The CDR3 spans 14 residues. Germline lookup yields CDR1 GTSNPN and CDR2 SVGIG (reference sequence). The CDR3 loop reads CAWRLPLSTGELFF. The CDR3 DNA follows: TGTGCCTGGAGGCTACCCCTGAGCACCGGGGAGCTGTTTTTT.